A selection of T cell receptor beta chains follows, all from one sample in a study of blood T cells in healthy people across ages. TCRdb recomputed calls from the 5' RACE reads with MiXCR, one row per CDR3 protein. This table holds about 1.6 million distinct CDR3 sequences, around 35% found once. Sequencing was done on a sample of blood. The receptors originated from a woman under 40 in good health. Each CDR3 is given with its conserved first and last residue. The D gene is left open where the match is weak. Size is omitted from some rows. Given values are once, few, many or a class for expanded clones.

TRBV12-3/TRBV12-4	TRBD1	few	TRBJ1-4	CASSKGGTGNEKLFF	TGCGCCAGCTCAAAAGGAGGGACAGGGAATGAAAAACTGTTTTTT
TRBV7-9	TRBD2	.	TRBJ2-1	CASSLRGGAGPHNEQFF	TGTGCCAGCAGCTTACGCGGGGGGGCAGGCCCCCACAATGAGCAGTTCTTC
TRBV20-1	TRBD2	.	TRBJ2-1	CSARATSGTTAYNEQFF	TGCAGTGCTAGAGCCACTAGCGGGACGACCGCCTACAATGAGCAGTTCTTC
TRBV7-9	.	.	TRBJ1-1	CTSSPEGWNTEAFF	TGTACCAGCAGCCCCGAGGGGTGGAACACTGAAGCTTTCTTT
TRBV11-2	.	few	TRBJ2-1	CASSLGISGIWDEQFF	TGTGCCAGCAGCTTAGGTATTTCGGGGATATGGGATGAGCAGTTCTTC
TRBV5-1	TRBD2	.	TRBJ2-3	CASSRIAGVERADTQYF	TGCGCCAGCAGCCGGATAGCGGGAGTGGAAAGGGCAGATACGCAGTATTTT
TRBV7-8	TRBD2	few	TRBJ2-1	CASSLDRGVSYNEQFF	TGTGCCAGCAGCTTAGATCGGGGGGTCTCCTACAATGAGCAGTTCTTC
TRBV5-1	TRBD2	.	TRBJ2-3	CASRATSGGPDTQYF	TGCGCCAGCAGAGCGACTAGCGGGGGGCCCGATACGCAGTATTTT
TRBV6-5	TRBD1	.	TRBJ2-7	CASSYSVGQGHEQYF	TGTGCCAGCAGTTACTCGGTGGGACAGGGCCACGAGCAGTACTTC
TRBV5-1	TRBD2	.	TRBJ2-5	CASSLEAGGYNEQYF	TGCGCCAGCAGCTTGGAGGCGGGGGGATACAATGAGCAGTACTTC
TRBV20-1	.	few	TRBJ2-3	CSAISGTGITDTQYF	TGCAGTGCAATCTCCGGGACTGGCATCACAGATACGCAGTATTTT
TRBV25-1	TRBD1	few	TRBJ1-2	CASSEGSLTGSYGYTF	TGTGCCAGCAGTGAAGGGTCGCTGACAGGGAGCTATGGCTACACCTTC
TRBV14	TRBD2	.	TRBJ2-3	CASSPGLAGGTLFTDTQYF	TGTGCCAGCAGCCCCGGGCTAGCGGGGGGAACTCTGTTCACAGATACGCAGTATTTT
TRBV5-5	TRBD2	few	TRBJ2-1	CASNLSFGGGMEFF	TGTGCCAGCAACTTGAGCTTTGGCGGGGGGATGGAGTTCTTC
TRBV10-3	.	.	TRBJ1-1	CAISESKNTEAFF	TGTGCCATCAGTGAGTCGAAGAACACTGAAGCTTTCTTT
TRBV6-1	.	.	TRBJ2-5	CASTELTGRETQYF	TGTGCCAGTACGGAATTAACAGGGCGAGAGACCCAGTACTTC
TRBV20-1	TRBD2	.	TRBJ2-3	CSARDIRASGIIYTQYF	TGCAGTGCTAGAGATATTAGGGCTAGCGGGATTATTTATACGCAGTATTTT
TRBV11-2	.	.	TRBJ1-2	CASSLGGVAEDTF	TGTGCCAGCAGCTTAGGTGGAGTGGCGGAGGACACCTTC
TRBV28	.	.	TRBJ2-1	CASSASLEDYNEQFF	TGTGCCAGCAGTGCGAGCCTGGAGGACTACAATGAGCAGTTCTTC
TRBV9	TRBD2	few	TRBJ2-1	CASSSQRSGSGSSYNEQFF	TGTGCCAGCAGCTCCCAGAGGTCTGGTAGCGGGAGCTCCTACAATGAGCAGTTCTTC
TRBV5-1	.	.	TRBJ1-2	CASTSGGFLQNYGYTF	TGCGCCAGCACCTCCGGCGGGTTTTTGCAGAACTATGGCTACACCTTC
TRBV4-1	TRBD1	.	TRBJ2-3	CASSQDLIGGSAGTQYF	TGCGCCAGCAGCCAAGATTTGATAGGGGGCTCAGCCGGTACGCAGTATTTT
TRBV6-1	.	many	TRBJ2-1	CASSERSPFF	TGTGCCAGCAGTGAAAGATCTCCGTTCTTC
TRBV20-1	TRBD2	few	TRBJ2-1	CSARAATSGRGNEQFF	TGCAGTGCTAGAGCCGCGACTAGCGGGAGGGGTAATGAGCAGTTCTTC
TRBV3-1	.	.	TRBJ1-2	CASSQERTNPYYGYTF	TGTGCCAGCAGCCAAGAACGGACAAACCCTTACTATGGCTACACCTTC
TRBV5-1	TRBD1	few	TRBJ1-5	CASSSGTGVNRPQHF	TGCGCCAGCAGCTCCGGGACAGGGGTCAATCGGCCCCAGCATTTT
TRBV9	.	.	TRBJ2-7	CASSVAPAHQQYF	TGTGCCAGCAGCGTAGCTCCCGCGCACCAGCAGTACTTC
TRBV6-2/TRBV6-3	TRBD2	many	TRBJ2-1	CATGVAGSGEQFF	TGTGCCACCGGGGTAGCGGGATCGGGAGAGCAGTTCTTC
TRBV7-3	.	many	TRBJ2-3	CASSLTIGGADTQYF	TGTGCCAGCAGCTTAACCATCGGCGGCGCAGATACGCAGTATTTT
TRBV6-1	.	.	TRBJ2-5	CASSESLGRETQYF	TGTGCCAGCAGTGAATCCCTCGGTAGGGAGACCCAGTACTTC
TRBV25-1	TRBD2	few	TRBJ2-1	CASSPRLARSAGGYNEQFF	TGTGCCAGCAGTCCCCGACTAGCCCGATCAGCGGGGGGTTACAATGAGCAGTTCTTC
TRBV28	.	.	TRBJ2-7	CASNLFQGNYEQYF	TGTGCCAGCAACCTTTTTCAGGGTAACTACGAGCAGTACTTC
TRBV20-1	TRBD1	.	TRBJ2-3	CSARRGQGMRIDTQYF	TGCAGTGCTAGACGCGGACAGGGGATGCGCATAGATACGCAGTATTTT
TRBV6-5	TRBD2	few	TRBJ2-1	CASSSYSGGKQFF	TGTGCCAGCAGTTCATATAGCGGGGGGAAGCAGTTCTTC
TRBV18	.	few	TRBJ2-7	CASSRGQGTYYEQYF	TGTGCCAGCTCACGCGGGCAGGGGACCTATTACGAGCAGTACTTC
TRBV20-1	TRBD2	few	TRBJ2-7	CSAREGRGSGYEQYF	TGCAGTGCTAGAGAGGGCCGCGGGAGTGGGTACGAGCAGTACTTC
TRBV24-1	.	.	TRBJ2-3	CATSASTGTTDTQYF	TGTGCCACCAGTGCGAGCACAGGAACCACAGATACGCAGTATTTT
TRBV6-6	.	many	TRBJ2-6	CASSSALSGANVLTF	TGTGCCAGCAGTTCGGCCCTCTCTGGGGCCAACGTCCTGACTTTC
TRBV5-1	.	few	TRBJ2-1	CASSLADRRTYNEQFF	TGCGCCAGCAGCTTGGCTGACAGGAGAACCTACAATGAGCAGTTCTTC
TRBV28	TRBD1	few	TRBJ2-6	CASSLMLGRKGQGAGANVLTF	TGTGCCAGCAGTTTAATGTTGGGGAGGAAGGGACAGGGGGCTGGGGCCAACGTCCTGACTTTC
TRBV7-6	.	few	TRBJ2-5	CASSKTVQETQYF	TGTGCCAGCAGCAAGACGGTCCAAGAGACCCAGTACTTC
TRBV12-3/TRBV12-4	TRBD2	.	TRBJ2-3	CASSYGEGVADTQYF	TGTGCCAGCAGTTACGGGGAGGGTGTGGCAGATACGCAGTATTTT
TRBV5-5	.	many	TRBJ2-1	CASTSLGENEQFF	TGTGCCAGCACCTCACTGGGAGAAAATGAGCAGTTCTTC
TRBV5-1	.	.	TRBJ2-7	CASSPSGGINEQYF	TGCGCCAGCAGCCCGTCTGGAGGGATAAACGAGCAGTACTTC
TRBV25-1	.	few	TRBJ2-1	CASSEYNGSPYNEQFF	TGTGCCAGCAGTGAATATAACGGGAGCCCCTACAATGAGCAGTTCTTC
TRBV7-9	TRBD1	.	TRBJ1-1	CASTWTGNTEAFF	TGTGCCAGCACCTGGACAGGGAACACTGAAGCTTTCTTT
TRBV7-2	.	.	TRBJ2-7	CASSSRGTFYEQYF	TGTGCCAGCAGCTCCAGGGGCACCTTCTACGAGCAGTACTTC
TRBV30	.	few	TRBJ1-4	CAWSVLLNEKLFF	TGTGCCTGGAGTGTACTCTTGAATGAAAAACTGTTTTTT
TRBV11-2	.	.	TRBJ2-1	CASSSQYLSYNEQFF	TGTGCCAGCAGCTCCCAGTACCTATCCTACAATGAGCAGTTCTTC
TRBV20-1	.	.	TRBJ2-7	CSATLAGISYEQYF	TGCAGTGCCACCCTCGCCGGGATCTCCTACGAGCAGTACTTC
TRBV9	.	.	TRBJ2-6	CASSVRGTPLAGANVLTF	TGTGCCAGCAGCGTTCGGGGGACCCCTTTGGCTGGGGCCAACGTCCTGACTTTC
TRBV5-6	.	.	TRBJ2-7	CASSFEGNREQYF	TGTGCCAGCAGCTTTGAGGGGAATCGCGAGCAGTACTTC
TRBV2	TRBD1	.	TRBJ1-6	CASQDRSSYNSPLHF	TGTGCCAGCCAGGACAGGAGCTCCTATAATTCACCCCTCCACTTT
TRBV6-1	.	.	TRBJ2-7	CAGSGSVGYEQYF	TGTGCCGGCAGTGGTAGTGTAGGCTACGAGCAGTACTTC
TRBV2	.	.	TRBJ2-5	CASTVGLKETQYF	TGTGCCAGCACTGTAGGTCTCAAAGAGACCCAGTACTTC
TRBV29-1	.	.	TRBJ2-5	CSASEGPKTQYF	TGCAGCGCCAGCGAAGGCCCTAAGACCCAGTACTTC
TRBV5-1	TRBD2	few	TRBJ2-7	CASGLAGGSSYEQYF	TGCGCCAGCGGACTAGCGGGGGGTTCCTCCTACGAGCAGTACTTC
TRBV20-1	TRBD2	.	TRBJ2-1	CSARLASGSYYNEQFF	TGCAGTGCTAGGTTGGCTAGCGGGAGTTACTACAATGAGCAGTTCTTC